The rows below give T cell receptor beta chains drawn from one sample of a study of T cells in Graves' hyperthyroidism and ophthalmopathy. TCRdb fed the multiplex PCR reads into MiXCR, producing one record per CDR3 protein. There are around 520,000 distinct CDR3 sequences in the sample; 24% occur only once, and approximately 10% lies in the top ten. The sequenced sample consisted of blood. The source of these receptors is a woman in her 30s with Graves' ophthalmopathy. Each CDR3 is given with its conserved first and last residue. A D gene is named only where the DNA matches it firmly. Only some rows state a clone size, as once, few, many or a class for expanded clones.

>TRBV7-9|TRBD1|TRBJ1-1|many
TGTGCCAGCAGCTTAAGAGAGACAGGGAGGACTGAAGCTTTCTTT
CASSLRETGRTEAFF
>TRBV29-1|TRBD1|TRBJ1-1|many
TGCAGCGTCCCATTTACAGGGGGCGCGGACACTGAAGCTTTCTTT
CSVPFTGGADTEAFF
>TRBV2|.|TRBJ2-7|many
TGTGCCAGCAGGGGGCTCCTGAGCGAGCAGTACTTC
CASRGLLSEQYF
>TRBV4-1|TRBD2|TRBJ2-4|.
TGCGCCAGCAGCCAAGTCGGGACTATACTAGCCAAAAACATTCAGTACTTC
CASSQVGTILAKNIQYF
>TRBV11-2|TRBD1|TRBJ1-3|many
TGTGCCAGCAGGGTCTCACGACAGGGGAGGGGAAACACCATATATTTT
CASRVSRQGRGNTIYF
>TRBV10-3|.|TRBJ2-7|few
TGTGCCATCAGTGGTCCTGAGGGGGAAGTCGCACACGAGCAGTACTTC
CAISGPEGEVAHEQYF
>TRBV10-2|TRBD2|TRBJ2-5|.
TGCGCCAGCAGTGATACTAGCGGGTCAAGGCTCGGGGAGACCCAGTACTTC
CASSDTSGSRLGETQYF
>TRBV28|.|TRBJ1-1|few
TGTGCCAGCAGCCCAGGGTCGGGGTTGAACACTGAAGCTTTCTTT
CASSPGSGLNTEAFF
>TRBV28|.|TRBJ2-1|many
TGTGCCAGCAGTTTAGAGTTGGGGGGAAATGAGCAGTTCTTC
CASSLELGGNEQFF
>TRBV6-1|.|TRBJ2-7|many
TGTGCCAGCAGTGAAAGTGGCCTCTCCTACGAGCAGTACTTC
CASSESGLSYEQYF
>TRBV6-2/TRBV6-3|.|TRBJ1-1|.
TGTGCCAGCAGCCAATCTACAAACGGAGGGAACACTGAAGCTTTCTTT
CASSQSTNGGNTEAFF
>TRBV6-1|TRBD1|TRBJ2-7|.
TGTGCCAGCAGCCCGACCCCGACAGGGTCATACGAGCAGTACTTC
CASSPTPTGSYEQYF
>TRBV27|.|TRBJ2-7|many
TGTGCCAGCAGGCCGCGCACGGAGACCTACGAGCAGTACTTC
CASRPRTETYEQYF
>TRBV6-1|.|TRBJ2-2|once
TGTGCCAGCAGGGGGTTGGCGGCAGCGAACACCGGGGAGCTGTTTTTT
CASRGLAAANTGELFF
>TRBV5-1|TRBD1|TRBJ2-7|.
TGCGCCAGCAGCTTGGGGAGGGACAGGGTATCCTACGAGCAGTACTTC
CASSLGRDRVSYEQYF
>TRBV29-1|TRBD2|TRBJ2-7|many
TGCAGCGTTACCCGGACTAGCGGGGGAGCCTACGAGCAGTACTTC
CSVTRTSGGAYEQYF
>TRBV15|TRBD1|TRBJ1-1|many
TGTGCCACCAGCTCTCCGGGACAGGGTATTCGGTTCGGGAACACTGAAGCTTTCTTT
CATSSPGQGIRFGNTEAFF
>TRBV2|.|TRBJ1-6|.
TGTGCCAGCAGTGACAGGGGTGGTAATTCACCCCTCCACTTT
CASSDRGGNSPLHF
>TRBV19|.|TRBJ1-5|few
TGTGCCAGTAGTATCTCCTATCAGCCCCAGCATTTT
CASSISYQPQHF
>TRBV15|.|TRBJ2-5|many
TGTGCCACCAGCAGAGCCAGCGGGCCACAAGAGACCCAGTACTTC
CATSRASGPQETQYF
>TRBV7-9|.|TRBJ1-1|.
TGTGCCAGCAGCCCAGGGGACGGTAAGAACACTGAAGCTTTCTTT
CASSPGDGKNTEAFF
>TRBV19|TRBD1|TRBJ1-2|few
TGTGCCAGTAGTCAAGACAGGGTTCGAAACTATGGCTACACCTTC
CASSQDRVRNYGYTF
>TRBV7-8|.|TRBJ2-7|.
TGTGCCAGCAGCTTATTGGGAGCCTTCTACGAGCAGTACTTC
CASSLLGAFYEQYF
>TRBV12-3/TRBV12-4|.|TRBJ1-3|few
TGTGCCAGCTATGGTCGGCTCTCTGGAAACACCATATATTTT
CASYGRLSGNTIYF
>TRBV11-1|.|TRBJ1-5|many
TGTGCCAGCAGCCATGCCCTAATACAGGATTCCTATAGCAATCAGCCCCAGCATTTT
CASSHALIQDSYSNQPQHF
>TRBV2|.|TRBJ2-7|once
TGTGCCAGCAGCCGACAGCAAGTCTCCTACGAGCAGTACTTC
CASSRQQVSYEQYF
>TRBV20-1|TRBD2|TRBJ2-5|few
TGCAGTGCCTCTAGCGGGAGCCAAGAGACCCAGTACTTC
CSASSGSQETQYF
>TRBV6-1|TRBD1|TRBJ2-5|many
TGTGCCAGCAGGAGAGCCGACAGGGGCGCGGAGACCCAGTACTTC
CASRRADRGAETQYF
>TRBV25-1|.|TRBJ2-7|many
TGTGCCAGCAGTGAATCCCCGGGGGGCCTCTCCTACGAGCAGTACTTC
CASSESPGGLSYEQYF
>TRBV7-2|.|TRBJ1-5|many
TGTGCCAGCAGCTCAGAGGCCGGAAATCAGCCCCAGCATTTT
CASSSEAGNQPQHF
>TRBV7-2|.|TRBJ2-2|many
TGTGCCAGCAGCTTAGTCCTATCGAACACCGGGGAGCTGTTTTTT
CASSLVLSNTGELFF
>TRBV20-1|.|TRBJ2-5|.
TGCAGTGCACTAGTTCCGGAGACCCAGTACTTC
CSALVPETQYF
>TRBV6-1|.|TRBJ1-2|many
TGTGCCAGCAGTGCTAATCAGGCCGGCTACACCTTC
CASSANQAGYTF
>TRBV5-1|.|TRBJ1-2|many
TGCGCCAGCAGCTGGGGGACGGACTATGGCTACACCTTC
CASSWGTDYGYTF